Listed below are T cell receptor beta chains from one sample, sequenced in a study of T-cell memory formation after mild COVID-19. In TCRdb, the 5' RACE reads were re-called with MiXCR into one record per CDR3 protein. Of hundreds of thousands of distinct CDR3 sequences in the sample, around 17% were seen once. Material: PBMCs or a T cell subset sorted from them (not recorded which). The receptors shown here come from an adult woman who had mild COVID-19 (a few samples of this study predate the infection). Cell type and time point are not known. The CDR3 runs from the conserved cysteine through the conserved F or W. D genes are given only for firm matches. The size of a clone is reported for some rows only, either as once, few or many, or as a class for expanded clones.

J | V | D | size | CDR3 | DNA
TRBJ2-2 | TRBV6-2/TRBV6-3 | . | few | CASSSLRGGANTGELFF | TGTGCCAGCAGTTCCCTGAGGGGAGGAGCGAACACCGGGGAGCTGTTTTTT
TRBJ2-3 | TRBV4-1 | TRBD2 | few | CASSLLTSGDPDTQYF | TGCGCCAGCAGCCTCCTGACTAGCGGGGACCCAGATACGCAGTATTTT
TRBJ2-3 | TRBV7-2 | TRBD2 | . | CASSLARLVAGGPAYTQYF | TGTGCCAGCAGCTTAGCGCGGTTGGTAGCGGGAGGGCCAGCCTATACGCAGTATTTT
TRBJ2-2 | TRBV30 | TRBD2 | few | CAWSVRLGLAGAPGTGELFF | TGTGCCTGGAGTGTACGGCTCGGACTAGCGGGAGCCCCTGGGACCGGGGAGCTGTTTTTT
TRBJ2-3 | TRBV12-3/TRBV12-4 | . | . | CASSIPGRGTSTDTQYF | TGTGCCAGCAGCATACCCGGGCGGGGCACTAGCACAGATACGCAGTATTTT
TRBJ2-4 | TRBV5-5 | . | few | CASSLGGLGAKNIQYF | TGTGCCAGCAGCTTAGGCGGCCTGGGGGCCAAAAACATTCAGTACTTC
TRBJ2-3 | TRBV5-1 | . | few | CASSLTQFTDTQYF | TGCGCCAGCAGCTTGACGCAGTTCACAGATACGCAGTATTTT
TRBJ2-5 | TRBV12-3/TRBV12-4 | . | few | CASSFRPTKEKETQYF | TGTGCCAGCAGTTTCAGACCAACGAAAGAGAAAGAGACCCAGTACTTC
TRBJ2-3 | TRBV13 | TRBD2 | . | CASSAAGGDTDTQYF | TGTGCCAGCAGCGCAGCGGGGGGAGACACAGATACGCAGTATTTT
TRBJ1-4 | TRBV12-3/TRBV12-4 | . | . | CASSFKGFNEKLFF | TGTGCCAGCAGTTTTAAGGGGTTTAATGAAAAACTGTTTTTT
TRBJ2-5 | TRBV7-3 | TRBD2 | . | CASSESGGSKTQYF | TGTGCCAGCAGCGAATCCGGGGGGTCTAAGACCCAGTACTTC
TRBJ2-1 | TRBV4-2 | TRBD1 | many | CASSQGQGYSSYNEQFF | TGTGCCAGCAGCCAAGGACAGGGGTATAGCTCCTACAATGAGCAGTTCTTC
TRBJ2-7 | TRBV7-2 | . | . | CASSPAALYEQYF | TGTGCCAGCAGCCCGGCGGCCTTATACGAGCAGTACTTC
TRBJ1-1 | TRBV5-1 | TRBD1 | . | CASSSLPGGITEAFF | TGCGCCAGCAGCTCATTACCAGGGGGCATTACTGAAGCTTTCTTT
TRBJ2-5 | TRBV6-4 | . | few | CAIKTQYF | TGTGCCATCAAGACCCAGTACTTC
TRBJ2-7 | TRBV4-3 | TRBD1 | few | CASSQGVGQGWAEQYF | TGCGCCAGCAGCCAAGGGGTAGGACAGGGGTGGGCCGAGCAGTACTTC
TRBJ2-2 | TRBV29-1 | TRBD1 | . | CSVGGTVSPHTGELFF | TGCAGCGTTGGGGGGACAGTATCCCCGCACACCGGGGAGCTGTTTTTT
TRBJ2-3 | TRBV7-2 | TRBD1 | . | CASSRPGTGGNTQYF | TGTGCCAGCAGCCGTCCTGGGACAGGGGGGAATACGCAGTATTTT
TRBJ1-1 | TRBV5-1 | . | few | CASSHYVAQMNTEAFF | TGCGCCAGCAGCCACTATGTGGCACAGATGAACACTGAAGCTTTCTTT
TRBJ2-5 | TRBV12-3/TRBV12-4 | . | few | CASSSREVETQYF | TGTGCCAGCAGTTCAAGAGAGGTAGAGACCCAGTACTTC
TRBJ1-5 | TRBV6-2/TRBV6-3 | TRBD1 | few | CASSSHGYNRGSQPQHF | TGTGCCAGCAGTTCCCATGGGTACAACAGGGGGAGTCAGCCCCAGCATTTT
TRBJ2-7 | TRBV3-1 | . | few | CASSRLSHEQYF | TGTGCCAGCAGCCGGCTTTCTCACGAGCAGTACTTC
TRBJ2-6 | TRBV12-3/TRBV12-4 | . | . | CASRASSGANVLTF | TGTGCCAGCAGGGCGTCCTCTGGGGCCAACGTCCTGACTTTC
TRBJ2-5 | TRBV20-1 | . | many | CSARDSARNQETQYF | TGCAGTGCTAGAGATTCCGCAAGGAACCAAGAGACCCAGTACTTC
TRBJ2-1 | TRBV20-1 | . | few | CSAREYNEQFF | TGCAGTGCTAGGGAATACAATGAGCAGTTCTTC
TRBJ2-7 | TRBV7-6 | TRBD1 | . | CASSSRDREIEQYF | TGTGCCAGCAGTTCCAGGGACAGGGAGATTGAGCAGTACTTC